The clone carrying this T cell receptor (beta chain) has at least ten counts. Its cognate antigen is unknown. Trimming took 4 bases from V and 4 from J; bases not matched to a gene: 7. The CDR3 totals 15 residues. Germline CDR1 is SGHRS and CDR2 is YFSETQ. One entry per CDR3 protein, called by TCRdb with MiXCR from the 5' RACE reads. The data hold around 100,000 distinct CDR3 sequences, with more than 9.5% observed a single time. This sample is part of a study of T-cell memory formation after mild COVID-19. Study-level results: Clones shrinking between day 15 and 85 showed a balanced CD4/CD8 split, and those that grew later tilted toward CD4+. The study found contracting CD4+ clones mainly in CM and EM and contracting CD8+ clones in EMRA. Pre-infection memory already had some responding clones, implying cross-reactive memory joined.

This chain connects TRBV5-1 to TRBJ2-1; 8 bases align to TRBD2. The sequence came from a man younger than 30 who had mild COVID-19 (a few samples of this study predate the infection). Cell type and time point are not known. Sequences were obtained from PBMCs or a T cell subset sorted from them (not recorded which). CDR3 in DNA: TGCGCCAGCAGCCAAGCGGGGGCTATTTACAATGAGCAGTTCTTC. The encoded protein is CASSQAGAIYNEQFF. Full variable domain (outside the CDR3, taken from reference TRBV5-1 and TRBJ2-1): KAGVTQTPRYLIKTRGQQVTLSCSPISGHRSVSWYQQTPGQGLQFLFEYFSETQRNKGNFPGRFSGRQFSNSRSEMNVSTLELGDSALYLCASSQAGAIYNEQFFGPGTRLTVL.